Listed here are 27 T cell receptor beta chains from one sample, sequenced in a study of Graves' ophthalmopathy and Graves' hyperthyroidism. Researchers took RNA transcripts and amplified TCR beta CDR3 regions from them. The workflow started with a first-round RT-PCR run with HTBI primers and then moved on to a second-round multiplex PCR. Via MiXCR, TCRdb re-called the multiplex PCR reads, giving one row per CDR3 protein. The sample includes 500,000 to 800,000 distinct CDR3 sequences, 35% to 50% of them seen just once. Source material: peripheral blood. All receptors come from an adult man with Graves' ophthalmopathy.

The rearrangement links TRBV6-2 or TRBV6-3 to TRBJ2-5, with D maybe TRBD1 (6 bases). V was pared by 2 bases and J by 7 bases, with 11 bases between. This CDR3 contains 13 residues. Germline assignment: CDR1 MNHEY and CDR2 SVGEGT. CDR3: CASSYRTEGTQYF. The CDR3 DNA reads as TGTGCCAGCAGTTACAGGACAGAGGGGACCCAGTACTTC.

This clonotype was seen only once. The rearrangement links TRBV19 to TRBJ1-5; D call uncertain. The CDR3 is made up of 13 amino acids. V shed 3 bases and J shed 8 bases, with 11 bases lying between them. Germline V gene sequence: CDR1 LNHDA, CDR2 SQIVND (reference sequence). Here the CDR3 reads CASSIGPDKPQHF. For the CDR3, the DNA is TGTGCCAGTAGTATCGGCCCCGACAAGCCCCAGCATTTT.

As concerns this clonotype: A much larger clone lies one base from this, so it may be a read error. This rearrangement joins TRBV25-1 to TRBJ1-6, with TRBD1 matching 7 bases. The CDR3 covers 15 residues. Germline CDR1 reads MGHDK; CDR2 reads SYGVNS. The CDR3 spells CASRPPGQLNLPLHF. The CDR3 DNA reads as TGTGCCAGCAGGCCACCGGGACAGCTAAATTTACCCCTCCACTTT.

CDR3 nucleotide sequence: TGCAGCGTTGAAGGACCAACCGGGACAGGGTACGGAGATACGCAGTATTTT. It yields the protein CSVEGPTGTGYGDTQYF. The V gene is TRBV29-1, the J gene TRBJ2-3, with 9 bases fitting TRBD1. V trimming: 1 base; J trimming: 5 bases; junction bases outside the gene matches: 13. This CDR3 is built from 17 residues. Germline-derived CDR1 and CDR2 are SQVTM and ANQGSEA.

At least ten counts were recorded for this clonotype. V gene TRBV29-1 combines with J gene TRBJ2-7; TRBD2 matches 13 bases. Germline V gene lookup returns CDR1 SQVTM and CDR2 ANQGSEA. The CDR3 runs to 13 residues. Unmatched junction bases numbered 3, after V lost 4 bases and J lost 6 bases. The chain's CDR3 is CSVGTSGSGEQYF. The DNA of the CDR3 is TGCAGCGTTGGGACTAGCGGGAGTGGCGAGCAGTACTTC.

This clonotype was counted only a few times. The chain combines TRBV7-9 with TRBJ1-1, with TRBD1 identical over 7 bases. CDR3 length equals 14 residues. The junction had 8 bases not matched to a gene; V was cut back by 6 bases and J by 4 bases. Looked up from germline, CDR1 is SEHNR and CDR2 is FQNEAQ (reference sequence). The CDR3 here is CASRFNDRATEAFF. In DNA, the CDR3 is TGTGCCAGCAGATTTAACGACAGGGCCACTGAAGCTTTCTTT.

CDR3 coding DNA: TGTGCCAGCAGCCGGGGTAACTCCTACGAGCAGTACTTC. This sequence encodes CASSRGNSYEQYF. The chain is built from TRBV7-9 and TRBJ2-7, with D possibly TRBD2 on 5 matching bases. Germline V gives CDR1 SEHNR, CDR2 FQNEAQ (reference sequence). The CDR3 consists of 13 residues. V was pared by 5 bases and J by 0 bases, with 8 bases between. The variable domain in full, completed from reference TRBV7-9 and TRBJ2-7, reads DTGVSQNPRHKITKRGQNVTFRCDPISEHNRLYWYRQTLGQGPEFLTYFQNEAQLEKSRLLSDRFSAERPKGSFSTLEIQRTEQGDSAMYLCASSRGNSYEQYFGPGTRLTVT.

Of note for this clonotype: One junction end disagrees with the germline gene, perhaps due to a read error. This chain connects TRBV7-9 to TRBJ2-6; D gene uncertain. The CDR3 is made up of 12 amino acids. Germline assignment: CDR1 SEHNR and CDR2 FQNEAQ (reference sequence). DNA for the CDR3: TGTGCCAGCAGCGCCCCGGTAGGAAAGGTTTATTGG. Its protein product is CASSAPVGKVYW. The complete variable domain, with remaining parts taken from reference TRBV7-9 and TRBJ2-6, reads DTGVSQNPRHKITKRGQNVTFRCDPISEHNRLYWYRQTLGQGPEFLTYFQNEAQLEKSRLLSDRFSAERPKGSFSTLEIQRTEQGDSAMYLCASSAPVGKVYWGAGSRLTVL.

This clonotype was observed a few times. The chain combines TRBV4-1 with TRBJ2-7, with 12 bases aligning to TRBD1. The trim removed 6 bases at V and 7 bases at J, leaving 7 bases unmatched. Germline CDR1 reads MGHRA; CDR2 reads YSYEKL. There are 14 residues in the CDR3. The CDR3 nucleotides read TGCGCCAGCAGACGGGGACAGGGGGCGAGGGAGCAGTACTTC. Encoded protein: CASRRGQGAREQYF.

Turning to this clonotype: Mismatch with germline at one junction end may stem from a read error. This sequence joins TRBV10-3 and TRBJ2-7, with TRBD1 matching over 10 bases. The CDR3 has 14 residues. CDR1 is ENHRY and CDR2 is SYGVKD in the germline V gene. The CDR3 loop is CASSLDRGRGEQYF. The CDR3 DNA follows: TGTGCCAGCAGTTTAGACAGGGGGCGCGGCGAGCAGTACTTC.

This clonotype was observed many times. CDR3 sequence reads: CASSGGRGNEAFF. As DNA, the CDR3 is TGTGCCAGCAGTGGGGGCCGGGGCAATGAAGCTTTCTTT. The chain couples TRBV25-1 to TRBJ1-1; TRBD1 is a possible D gene (5 bases). The CDR3 length is 13 residues. Between the trimmed V and J ends, which lost 4 bases and 7 bases, there was a span of 13 bases. Looked up from germline, CDR1 is MGHDK and CDR2 is SYGVNS.

The sample holds a few counts of this clonotype. The V gene is TRBV2, the J gene TRBJ2-2; 8 nucleotides match TRBD1. The CDR3 contains 15 residues. J gave up 2 bases and V 9 bases, and 8 bases lay outside the gene matches. Per the germline V gene, CDR1 is SNHLY and CDR2 is FYNNEI. The chain's CDR3 is CASQQQGANTGELFF. As DNA, the CDR3 is TGTGCCAGTCAGCAGCAGGGGGCTAACACCGGGGAGCTGTTTTTT. Filled out from reference TRBV2 and TRBJ2-2, the complete variable domain reads EPEVTQTPSHQVTQMGQEVILRCVPISNHLYFYWYRQILGQKVEFLVSFYNNEISEKSEIFDDQFSVERPDGSNFTLKIRSTKLEDSAMYFCASQQQGANTGELFFGEGSRLTVL.

This clonotype came up a few times. This rearrangement joins TRBV12-3 or TRBV12-4 to TRBJ2-2; D is ambiguous. Trimming pared 7 bases from V and 7 bases from J, leaving 19 bases between. CDR3 length: 15 amino acids. CDR3 loop: CASTPWSESGGELFF. The CDR3 DNA reads as TGTGCCAGCACCCCTTGGTCGGAGTCGGGCGGGGAGCTGTTTTTT.

The genes are TRBV5-1 and TRBJ1-1, with 7 nucleotides matching TRBD1. V gave up 3 bases and J gave up 3 bases; unmatched junction bases: 11. This CDR3 has 16 residues. CDR1 and CDR2 (germline): SGHRS, YFSETQ. DNA of the CDR3: TGCGCCAGCAGCTCCAGGGGGTCGGGGGAGGACACTGAAGCTTTCTTT. Residues: CASSSRGSGEDTEAFF. The full variable domain, rest sourced from reference TRBV5-1 and TRBJ1-1, is KAGVTQTPRYLIKTRGQQVTLSCSPISGHRSVSWYQQTPGQGLQFLFEYFSETQRNKGNFPGRFSGRQFSNSRSEMNVSTLELGDSALYLCASSSRGSGEDTEAFFGQGTRLTVV.

On this clonotype itself: Here the CDR3 omits its conserved ending phenylalanine or tryptophan, so a read error is the likely source. The chain combines TRBV10-3 with TRBJ2-6; possibly TRBD2 for D (6 bases). Germline loops: CDR1 ENHRY, CDR2 SYGVKD. V lost 10 bases to trimming and J lost 4 bases, with 14 bases between them. This CDR3 region has 14 residues. CDR3 sequence (DNA): TGTGCCAGCAGAGGGAGGCCCGGGGCCAACGTCCTGACTCTC. Translated: CASRGRPGANVLTL.

At least ten counts were recorded for this clonotype. V usage is TRBV7-8 and J usage is TRBJ1-5, with D possibly being TRBD1 (5 bases). CDR3 length: 14 amino acids. The V end lost 5 bases, the J end lost 7 bases, and 15 bases lay between the germline ends. CDR1 SGHVS and CDR2 FQNEAQ come from the germline V gene. For the CDR3, the DNA is TGTGCCAGCAGCCCGGGGCAATCAGGGCAGCCCCAGCATTTT. Its translation is CASSPGQSGQPQHF.

This clonotype was seen ten or more times. J is TRBJ2-5 and V is TRBV13; D possibly corresponds to TRBD1 (5 bases). The germline CDR1 and CDR2 sequences are PRHDT and FYEKMQ (reference sequence). Trimming stripped 5 bases from V and 2 bases from J, with 9 bases between. CDR3 length: 13 amino acids. CDR3 coding DNA: TGTGCCAGCAGCGGGGCAGGACAAGAGACCCAGTACTTC. Protein: CASSGAGQETQYF.

This chain joins TRBV20-1 and TRBJ2-7; 7 positions match TRBD2. Germline V lookup: CDR1 DFQATT, CDR2 SNEGSKA (reference sequence). J gave up 4 bases and V 6 bases, and 12 bases lay outside the gene matches. This CDR3 spans 14 amino acids. For the CDR3, the DNA is TGCAGTGCCAGCGGAAGAGGGAGGGAGTACGAGCAGTACTTC. It specifies CSASGRGREYEQYF.

This clonotype was observed a few times. V gene TRBV30 combines with J gene TRBJ1-6, with 8 bases fitting TRBD1. CDR1 is GTSNPN, CDR2 SVGIG, per germline (reference sequence). Germline trimming cut 1 base from V and 10 bases from J; bases unmatched to any gene: 6. This CDR3 contains 14 residues. CDR3 in DNA: TGTGCCTGGAGTGCCAGGGGGCGATGGTCACCCCTCCACTTT. It codes for CAWSARGRWSPLHF.

The V call is TRBV20-1, the J call TRBJ1-5, with 7 bases matching TRBD1. V trimming: 6 bases; J trimming: 5 bases; junction bases outside the gene matches: 10. CDR3 length: 14 amino acids. CDR1 is DFQATT and CDR2 is SNEGSKA in the germline V gene (reference sequence). The CDR3 here is CSAIRGGVDQPQHF. The CDR3 bases are TGCAGTGCCATCAGGGGGGGTGTCGATCAGCCCCAGCATTTT.

The table lists this clonotype with many counts. The chain links TRBV9 to TRBJ1-2, with D unresolved. Trimming took 0 bases from V and 8 from J, leaving 8 bases between them. Germline V gene data show CDR1 as SGDLS and CDR2 as YYNGEE. This CDR3 region has 12 residues. The chain's CDR3 is CASSVETRGYTF. As DNA, the CDR3 is TGTGCCAGCAGCGTAGAGACGAGAGGCTACACCTTC.

Points on this clonotype: This could be a read error, since a much larger clone is one nucleotide away. CDR3 amino acids: CAASDLLTGATNEKLFF. CDR3 nucleotides: TGTGCCGCCAGTGATTTATTGACAGGGGCAACTAATGAAAAACTGTTTTTT. The rearrangement uses TRBV24-1 and TRBJ1-4; TRBD1 matches 8 bases. CDR1 and CDR2 from the germline V gene are KGHDR and SFDVKD. The CDR3 sequence is 17 residues long.

V is TRBV9 and J is TRBJ1-1; tentative D call: TRBD1 (6 bases). With 4 bases removed from V and 7 bases from J, the gap between germline ends came to 11 bases. The CDR3 is 12 residues long. Germline CDR1 reads SGDLS; CDR2 reads YYNGEE. The CDR3 reads CASSPGAGEAFF. The CDR3 coding sequence is TGTGCCAGCAGCCCAGGGGCCGGTGAAGCTTTCTTT.

The genes are TRBV12-3 or TRBV12-4 and TRBJ1-5; 8 bases fit TRBD1. This CDR3 is built from 15 residues. V was pared by 6 bases and J by 14 bases, with 18 bases of the junction left unmatched. The CDR3 region is CASSLTPDRGRYEHF. The CDR3 DNA is TGTGCCAGCAGCTTAACCCCCGACAGGGGTAGGTACGAGCATTTT.

Only a few counts were recorded for this clonotype. The CDR3 loop is CASGLLGTGGETQYF. The CDR3 region has the DNA TGTGCTAGTGGTTTGCTAGGGACAGGGGGAGAGACCCAGTACTTC. This chain connects TRBV12-5 to TRBJ2-5; TRBD1 aligns across 11 bases. This CDR3 region has 15 residues. With 2 bases clipped from V and 4 bases from J, the junction kept 3 bases outside the gene matches. Germline CDR1 LGHNT, CDR2 FRNRAP.

This clonotype was picked up a small number of times. V usage is TRBV20-1 and J usage is TRBJ2-7; 9 bases align to TRBD1. CDR3 size: 15 residues. Germline CDR1 DFQATT, CDR2 SNEGSKA (reference sequence). V lost 2 bases to trimming and J lost 3 bases; unmatched junction nucleotides: 8. CDR3 in DNA: TGCAGTGCTAGATCGGGACAGGGACGACGCTACGAGCAGTACTTC. As protein: CSARSGQGRRYEQYF.

This clonotype was seen ten or more times. J is TRBJ1-4 and V is TRBV5-1; D is unresolved. There are 14 residues in the CDR3. From germline, CDR1 is SGHRS and CDR2 YFSETQ. Trimming took off 4 bases at V and 5 bases at J, with 12 bases between the two ends. CDR3 sequence reads: CASSTEPRNEKLFF. DNA of the CDR3: TGCGCCAGCAGCACCGAACCGAGGAATGAAAAACTGTTTTTT. The whole variable domain, remainder taken from reference TRBV5-1 and TRBJ1-4, is KAGVTQTPRYLIKTRGQQVTLSCSPISGHRSVSWYQQTPGQGLQFLFEYFSETQRNKGNFPGRFSGRQFSNSRSEMNVSTLELGDSALYLCASSTEPRNEKLFFGSGTQLSVL.